This T cell receptor (beta chain) originates from a study of T-cell reconstitution after alpha-beta-depleted transplantation in children. V lost 4 bases and J 2 bases, leaving 11 bases between the germline ends. The CDR3 is 14 amino acids. The germline V gene has CDR1 SGHNT and CDR2 YYREEE (reference sequence). General study results and limits: Hyperexpanded clones declined; after one year, newly produced T cells mostly supplied diversity. Where some patients showed high TCRbeta diversity at day 60, it came from recipient T cells and thymic progenitors that had survived. The origin of alpha-beta T cells about two months after transplant was reportedly several hundred expanded graft clones.

Unique molecular identifiers were incorporated during preparation of the TCRbeta library. Each CDR3 protein gets one entry after TCRdb re-called the PCR reads with MiXCR. The sample contains about 240,000 distinct CDR3 sequences, under 30% of which appear only once. Note on this clonotype: Antigen specificity is unknown.

The rearrangement joins TRBV5-4 to TRBJ2-3, with TRBD2 as a possible D gene (6 bases). Sequencing used PBMCs, obtained before TCRalphabeta/CD19-depleted stem cell transplant. The TCR sequence derives from a girl aged 2 to 10 with Fanconi anemia, due to receive a stem cell transplant. The CDR3 region is CASSPAGFTDTQYF. For the CDR3, the DNA is TGTGCCAGCAGCCCTGCGGGATTCACAGATACGCAGTATTTT. The whole variable domain, filled in from reference TRBV5-4 and TRBJ2-3, reads ETGVTQSPTHLIKTRGQQVTLRCSSQSGHNTVSWYQQALGQGPQFIFQYYREEENGRGNFPPRFSGLQFPNYSSELNVNALELDDSALYLCASSPAGFTDTQYFGPGTRLTVL.